These T cell receptor beta chains were read from a single sample in a study of regulatory T cells in long-lasting Graves disease. TCRdb redid the calling of the multiplex PCR reads with MiXCR, one entry per CDR3 protein. The repertoire holds 420,000 or so distinct CDR3 sequences, with about 16% as singletons. The same data also contributed to another study, on T cells in Graves' hyperthyroidism and ophthalmopathy.

The specimen comprised peripheral blood mononuclear cells (PBMCs), sampled at new diagnosis, from a patient treated with antithyroid drugs. These TCRs come from a woman between 18 and 29 years old with Graves disease. Each CDR3 is given with its conserved first and last residue. A D gene is named only where the DNA matches it firmly. The size field is filled for only some rows; it gives once, few, many or a size class.

J gene,clone size,V gene,D gene,CDR3 protein,CDR3 DNA
TRBJ1-1,few,TRBV12-3/TRBV12-4,NA,CASRIRGYTEAFF,TGTGCCAGCAGAATCAGGGGTTACACTGAAGCTTTCTTT
TRBJ1-5,NA,TRBV12-3/TRBV12-4,NA,CASILFRPQHF,TGTGCCAGCATTCTGTTTCGGCCCCAGCATTTT
TRBJ2-2,few,TRBV9,NA,CASSVERASTSNTGELFF,TGTGCCAGCAGCGTAGAGCGGGCCAGCACTTCGAACACCGGGGAGCTGTTTTTT
TRBJ2-7,NA,TRBV12-3/TRBV12-4,TRBD2,CASSLGPVWTSVSYEQYF,TGTGCCAGCAGTTTGGGCCCAGTGTGGACTAGCGTCTCCTACGAGCAGTACTTC
TRBJ2-7,many,TRBV5-5,NA,CASSLLTGSYEQYF,TGTGCCAGCAGCCTACTTACGGGTTCCTACGAGCAGTACTTC
TRBJ2-2,NA,TRBV19,NA,CASSKEGRVGELFF,TGTGCCAGTAGTAAGGAGGGCCGGGTCGGGGAGCTGTTTTTT
TRBJ2-7,NA,TRBV10-3,NA,CAISVSGVEQYF,TGTGCCATCAGTGTGTCGGGGGTCGAGCAGTACTTC
TRBJ2-5,NA,TRBV10-3,NA,CAISESWGPPGETQYF,TGTGCCATCAGTGAGTCCTGGGGCCCCCCCGGGGAGACCCAGTACTTC
TRBJ2-1,few,TRBV19,TRBD2,CASSTGLAGVNEQFF,TGTGCCAGTAGTACGGGACTAGCGGGAGTTAATGAGCAGTTCTTC
TRBJ1-5,many,TRBV3-1,NA,CASSQQGMGNQPQHF,TGTGCCAGCAGCCAGCAGGGGATGGGAAATCAGCCCCAGCATTTT
TRBJ2-7,NA,TRBV30,NA,CAWSVPPTYEQYF,TGTGCCTGGAGCGTACCTCCCACCTACGAGCAGTACTTC
TRBJ2-7,NA,TRBV28,NA,CASSLMGLAYEQYF,TGTGCCAGCAGTTTAATGGGACTCGCCTACGAGCAGTACTTC
TRBJ2-4,NA,TRBV7-8,NA,CASSLLQGGIQYF,TGTGCCAGCAGCTTACTCCAAGGGGGCATTCAGTACTTC
TRBJ2-4,NA,TRBV6-1,TRBD1,CASDGGQGAFMSKNIQYF,TGTGCCAGCGACGGGGGACAGGGGGCATTTATGTCCAAAAACATTCAGTACTTC
TRBJ2-5,many,TRBV20-1,TRBD1,CSASPVGQGASQETQYF,TGCAGTGCTAGCCCAGTCGGACAGGGAGCGTCTCAAGAGACCCAGTACTTC
TRBJ2-7,few,TRBV14,TRBD2,CASSQRGSSGYEQYF,TGTGCCAGCAGCCAACGGGGGTCTAGCGGCTACGAGCAGTACTTC
TRBJ1-5,many,TRBV6-1,NA,CASQAFGNQPQHF,TGTGCCAGCCAGGCGTTCGGCAATCAGCCCCAGCATTTT
TRBJ2-5,many,TRBV7-2,TRBD1,CASSQDRVETQYF,TGTGCCAGCAGCCAGGACAGGGTCGAGACCCAGTACTTC
TRBJ2-3,many,TRBV29-1,TRBD2,CSVEASGSRDTQYF,TGCAGCGTTGAGGCTAGCGGGAGCAGGGATACGCAGTATTTT
TRBJ2-4,few,TRBV5-5,NA,CASSLEADLNIQYF,TGTGCCAGCAGCTTGGAAGCGGACCTAAACATTCAGTACTTC
TRBJ2-5,many,TRBV15,TRBD2,CATSRDSGSKETQYF,TGTGCCACCAGCAGGGATAGCGGGAGTAAAGAGACCCAGTACTTC
TRBJ1-2,NA,TRBV6-4,NA,CASSDCLHRVNYGYTF,TGTGCCAGCAGTGACTGTCTTCACAGGGTGAACTATGGCTACACCTTC
TRBJ2-5,few,TRBV20-1,TRBD2,CSASSLAGGPETQYF,TGCAGTGCTAGTAGCCTAGCGGGAGGGCCAGAGACCCAGTACTTC
TRBJ2-1,many,TRBV28,TRBD1,CASSSNRGLSLNEQFF,TGTGCCAGCAGTAGTAACAGGGGCTTGTCTCTCAATGAGCAGTTCTTC
TRBJ2-4,NA,TRBV15,TRBD2,CATSRLSGIGKNIQYF,TGTGCCACCAGCAGATTGAGCGGGATAGGGAAAAACATTCAGTACTTC
TRBJ2-1,many,TRBV6-2/TRBV6-3,TRBD2,CASSSYEQIAGGIHEQFF,TGTGCCAGCAGTTCCTACGAACAAATAGCGGGAGGTATCCATGAGCAGTTCTTC
TRBJ1-6,few,TRBV6-1,TRBD1,CASLGQGNSPLHF,TGTGCCAGCCTGGGACAGGGTAATTCACCCCTCCACTTT
TRBJ2-7,many,TRBV2,TRBD1,CATPGQGASYEQYF,TGTGCCACCCCTGGACAGGGGGCCTCCTACGAGCAGTACTTC
TRBJ2-7,NA,TRBV29-1,NA,CSVVTNSYEQYF,TGCAGCGTTGTCACTAACTCCTACGAGCAGTACTTC
TRBJ2-1,many,TRBV2,TRBD2,CASGAGGRKNEQFF,TGTGCCAGCGGAGCGGGAGGGCGGAAAAATGAGCAGTTCTTC
TRBJ1-2,many,TRBV28,TRBD1,CASRWTGPINYGYTF,TGTGCCAGCCGGTGGACAGGACCTATTAACTATGGCTACACCTTC
TRBJ2-1,few,TRBV2,NA,CASSERTGRDEQLF,TGTGCCAGCAGTGAAAGGACAGGGAGGGATGAGCAGCTCTTC
TRBJ2-7,many,TRBV27,TRBD1,CASSFAAPMQQGARYEQYF,TGTGCCAGCAGTTTTGCTGCCCCGATGCAACAGGGGGCTCGGTACGAGCAGTACTTC
TRBJ1-1,many,TRBV3-1,NA,CASSPSVNTEAFF,TGTGCCAGCAGCCCATCAGTGAACACTGAAGCTTTCTTT
TRBJ1-1,many,TRBV7-2,NA,CASSLGGRGLEAFF,TGTGCCAGCAGCTTAGGAGGCCGCGGGCTTGAAGCTTTCTTT
TRBJ2-1,NA,TRBV7-3,NA,CASSLTRVNEQFF,TGTGCCAGCAGCCTCACTAGAGTCAATGAGCAGTTCTTC
TRBJ2-1,few,TRBV30,TRBD2,CAWSVGMGTASGVRNEQFF,TGTGCCTGGAGTGTGGGTATGGGGACGGCTAGCGGGGTCAGGAATGAGCAGTTCTTC
TRBJ1-1,many,TRBV5-1,TRBD1,CASSTTGGNAFF,TGCGCCAGCAGCACGACAGGGGGCAATGCTTTCTTT
TRBJ1-2,NA,TRBV5-1,NA,CASSLEGNKNYGYTF,TGCGCCAGCAGCTTGGAAGGGAATAAAAACTATGGCTACACCTTC
TRBJ2-3,few,TRBV20-1,TRBD2,CSARVGGSRADTQYF,TGCAGTGCTAGAGTTGGCGGGAGCAGGGCAGATACGCAGTATTTT
TRBJ1-1,many,TRBV24-1,NA,CATSARGLPGGKGGTEAFF,TGTGCCACCAGCGCTCGCGGACTGCCCGGGGGAAAGGGTGGGACTGAAGCTTTCTTT
TRBJ2-3,few,TRBV20-1,NA,CSAGDTSTDTQYF,TGCAGTGCAGGCGACACCAGCACAGATACGCAGTATTTT
TRBJ2-1,few,TRBV9,NA,CASSVFRDRINEQFF,TGTGCCAGCAGCGTATTCCGGGACCGTATCAATGAGCAGTTCTTC
TRBJ2-1,few,TRBV19,TRBD1,CASSILPGDRANEQFF,TGTGCCAGTAGTATACTACCGGGGGACAGGGCCAATGAGCAGTTCTTC
TRBJ1-1,few,TRBV6-1,NA,CASSPPRGQRSTEAFF,TGTGCCAGCAGTCCCCCTCGGGGGCAGAGGAGCACTGAAGCTTTCTTT
TRBJ2-7,many,TRBV27,TRBD1,CASAMGQVAYEQYF,TGTGCCAGTGCAATGGGACAGGTAGCCTACGAGCAGTACTTC
TRBJ1-1,few,TRBV7-2,NA,CASSPPFEAFF,TGTGCCAGCAGCCCCCCCTTTGAAGCTTTCTTT
TRBJ1-5,many,TRBV2,NA,CASHSRSQPQHF,TGTGCCAGTCATTCGAGAAGTCAGCCCCAGCATTTT
TRBJ2-5,many,TRBV7-9,NA,CASTQRTDLRETQYF,TGTGCCAGCACCCAAAGGACAGACCTGCGAGAGACCCAGTACTTC
TRBJ2-7,NA,TRBV10-1,TRBD2,CASSEGLAGDEQYF,TGCGCCAGCAGTGAAGGACTAGCGGGAGACGAGCAGTACTTC
TRBJ1-1,many,TRBV7-9,NA,CASSFKGGNTEAFF,TGTGCCAGCAGCTTCAAGGGTGGGAACACTGAAGCTTTCTTT
TRBJ2-5,few,TRBV5-1,TRBD2,CASSFIAGGPETQYF,TGCGCCAGCAGCTTCATAGCGGGAGGGCCGGAGACCCAGTACTTC
TRBJ2-1,many,TRBV3-1,TRBD2,CASRRGTSGSPYEQFF,TGTGCCAGCAGAAGGGGGACTAGCGGGAGTCCCTATGAGCAGTTCTTC
TRBJ2-3,many,TRBV12-3/TRBV12-4,TRBD1,CASSPGRTGAGADTQYF,TGTGCCAGCAGTCCGGGACGGACAGGGGCAGGGGCAGATACGCAGTATTTT
TRBJ2-7,few,TRBV20-1,TRBD1,CSARPFRDSVFYEQYF,TGCAGTGCTAGGCCTTTCCGGGACAGCGTCTTCTACGAGCAGTACTTC
TRBJ2-1,NA,TRBV6-2/TRBV6-3,TRBD2,CASSELAGGEGEQFF,TGTGCCAGCAGTGAGCTAGCGGGAGGTGAGGGAGAGCAGTTCTTC
TRBJ1-4,few,TRBV4-2,NA,CASSQETGTRGELFF,TGTGCCAGCAGCCAAGAGACAGGCACTCGGGGAGAACTGTTTTTT
TRBJ2-1,many,TRBV28,TRBD2,CASSNREAGYNEQFF,TGTGCCAGCAGTAACCGGGAGGCGGGCTACAATGAGCAGTTCTTC
TRBJ2-1,few,TRBV6-1,NA,CASSPAPRGTDNEQFF,TGTGCCAGCAGCCCCGCCCCGAGGGGGACTGACAATGAGCAGTTCTTC